This T cell receptor (beta chain) was sequenced during a study of T-cell memory formation after mild COVID-19. TCRdb re-called the 5' RACE reads with MiXCR, one entry per CDR3 protein. The table has some 250,000 distinct CDR3 sequences, roughly 9.4% seen once. J was trimmed by 6 bases and V by 0 bases; bases with no gene match: 11. CDR1 and CDR2 (germline): LGHNT, FRNRAP. The CDR3 has 18 amino acids. This chain links TRBV12-5 with TRBJ1-4; 9 nucleotides match TRBD1. Sequencing used PBMCs or a T cell subset sorted from them (not recorded which). The TCR was taken from a man between 18 and 29 years old who had mild COVID-19 (a few samples of this study predate the infection). Cell type and time point are not known. The CDR3 loop is CASGLVLGTGPHHEKLFF. The DNA of the CDR3 is TGTGCTAGTGGTTTGGTACTTGGGACAGGGCCCCACCATGAAAAACTGTTTTTT. Supplemented by reference TRBV12-5 and TRBJ1-4, the full variable domain reads DARVTQTPRHKVTEMGQEVTMRCQPILGHNTVFWYRQTMMQGLELLAYFRNRAPLDDSGMPKDRFSAEMPDATLATLKIQPSEPRDSAVYFCASGLVLGTGPHHEKLFFGSGTQLSVL.